The 20 T cell receptor beta chains below were found in one sample sequenced in a study of cytomegalovirus exposure and HLA in healthy donors. Primers: 60 Vbeta forward and 13 Jbeta reverse. The data were produced by immunoSEQ multiplex PCR, yet TCRdb's version contains in-frame clones alone and is incomplete. Among about 90,000 clones listed, approximately 60% were seen once. Sequencing was done on a sample of PBMCs. Source of these receptors: a woman in her forties or fifties in good health and CMV-seropositive.

The rearrangement joins TRBV5-1 to TRBJ2-2, with 11 bases lining up with TRBD2. V was clipped by 4 bases and J by 5 bases; unmatched bases: 4. The V gene's germline CDR1 is SGHRS and CDR2 YFSETQ. This CDR3 contains 15 residues. The DNA for the CDR3 is TGCGCCAGCAGCCCCGGGACTAGCGGAACCGGGGAGCTGTTTTTT. Amino acids: CASSPGTSGTGELFF. The full variable domain, in which reference TRBV5-1 and TRBJ2-2 provide the parts outside the CDR3, is KAGVTQTPRYLIKTRGQQVTLSCSPISGHRSVSWYQQTPGQGLQFLFEYFSETQRNKGNFPGRFSGRQFSNSRSEMNVSTLELGDSALYLCASSPGTSGTGELFFGEGSRLTVL.

The chain combines TRBV2 with TRBJ2-7, with 8 positions matching TRBD1. The V and J ends lost 7 bases and 3 bases, in that order; junction bases with no gene match: 11. This CDR3 region has 15 residues. Germline V gives CDR1 SNHLY, CDR2 FYNNEI. The CDR3: CASIFGRQGHYEQYF. CDR3 sequence (DNA): TGTGCCAGCATATTCGGAAGACAGGGGCACTACGAGCAGTACTTC.

The gene calls are TRBV19 and TRBJ1-4; tentatively, D is TRBD1 (5 bases). With 0 bases removed from V and 6 bases from J, the gap between germline ends came to 14 bases. Germline V gene data show CDR1 as LNHDA and CDR2 as SQIVND (reference sequence). The CDR3 is made up of 16 amino acids. The CDR3 is CASSIDGDFEDEKLFF. For the CDR3, the DNA is TGTGCCAGTAGTATAGATGGGGACTTCGAGGATGAAAAACTGTTTTTT.

The chain combines TRBV28 with TRBJ2-3; 10 bases align to TRBD2. The V gene end was trimmed by 6 bases and the J gene end by 2 bases; junction bases not matched to a gene: 8. The CDR3 totals 16 residues. Germline loops: CDR1 MDHEN, CDR2 SYDVKM. This chain's CDR3 is CASSRNSGGYTDTQYF. The DNA for the CDR3 is TGTGCCAGCAGCCGAAATAGCGGGGGGTACACAGATACGCAGTATTTT.

V and J are TRBV27 and TRBJ1-2; perhaps TRBD1 as D (5 bases). V lost 5 bases and J 3 bases, leaving 19 bases between the germline ends. Germline CDR1 and CDR2: MNHEY and SMNVEV (reference sequence). This CDR3 is 16 amino acids long. The DNA for the CDR3 is TGTGCCAGCAGTCCCCGGGTCGGGGGAATGGACTATGGCTACACCTTC. This translates into CASSPRVGGMDYGYTF.

The V and J genes are TRBV5-1 and TRBJ1-1, with a weak D call TRBD1 (5 bases). CDR1 is SGHRS, CDR2 YFSETQ, per germline. V was pared by 1 base and J by 1 base, with 11 bases between. There are 15 residues in the CDR3. Here the CDR3 DNA reads TGCGCCAGCAGCTTGTCCGCAGGGCGGAACACTGAAGCTTTCTTT. It yields the protein CASSLSAGRNTEAFF. The full variable domain, rest sourced from reference TRBV5-1 and TRBJ1-1, is KAGVTQTPRYLIKTRGQQVTLSCSPISGHRSVSWYQQTPGQGLQFLFEYFSETQRNKGNFPGRFSGRQFSNSRSEMNVSTLELGDSALYLCASSLSAGRNTEAFFGQGTRLTVV.

The chain uses TRBV7-6 and TRBJ1-6; D not certain. The V gene's germline CDR1 is SGHVS and CDR2 FNYEAQ. The CDR3 has 16 residues. V was shortened by 4 bases and J by 7 bases, with 17 bases between the two germline ends. The CDR3 is CASSWAISAENSPLHF. The CDR3 DNA sequence: TGTGCCAGCAGCTGGGCCATCTCGGCAGAAAATTCACCCCTCCACTTT.

The V gene is TRBV28, the J gene TRBJ1-2; tentatively, D is TRBD1 (6 bases). V lost 7 bases and J lost 2, with 17 bases in between. The CDR3 consists of 15 residues. The germline V gene has CDR1 MDHEN and CDR2 SYDVKM. The CDR3 loop reads CASKGGGPSNYGYTF. In DNA form, the CDR3 reads TGTGCCAGCAAGGGGGGGGGACCCTCAAACTATGGCTACACCTTC.

This clone appeared once. The chain joins TRBV2 to TRBJ2-7; a possible D gene is TRBD2 (5 bases). The CDR3 runs 15 residues. Germline CDR1 is SNHLY and CDR2 is FYNNEI. V lost 4 bases and J 2 bases, leaving 15 bases between the germline ends. Here the CDR3 reads CASSVTGSTTYEQYF. The DNA of the CDR3 is TGTGCCAGCAGTGTTACGGGGAGCACTACCTACGAGCAGTACTTC.

This clone was picked up a small number of times. The J gene is TRBJ2-7, the V gene TRBV6-5, with TRBD1 matching over 7 bases. The length of the CDR3 is 14 residues. After removal of 1 base from V and 7 bases from J, the junction contained 7 bases not matched to a gene. Germline loops: CDR1 MNHEY, CDR2 SVGAGI. CDR3 loop: CASSYLTGTGEQYF. CDR3 in DNA: TGTGCCAGCAGTTACTTGACAGGGACGGGAGAGCAGTACTTC.

The V call is TRBV9, the J call TRBJ2-1; 9 nucleotides agree with TRBD2. The V segment lost 4 bases and the J segment 5 bases; nucleotides outside the gene matches: 13. The CDR3 has 17 residues. Germline V CDR1 and CDR2: SGDLS, YYNGEE. The CDR3 sequence is CASSSAGGAGVNNEQFF. The DNA of the CDR3 is TGTGCCAGCAGCTCCGCGGGGGGGGCAGGGGTTAACAATGAGCAGTTCTTC.

V is TRBV19 and J is TRBJ2-7, with D possibly TRBD1 on 6 matching bases. V was pared by 0 bases and J by 2 bases, with 11 bases between. The V gene's germline CDR1 is LNHDA and CDR2 SQIVND (reference sequence). This CDR3 has 15 amino acids. CDR3 DNA sequence: TGTGCCAGTAGTATAGATTACAGGGCCGCCTACGAGCAGTACTTC. Its translation is CASSIDYRAAYEQYF. Full variable domain (rest looked up from reference TRBV19 and TRBJ2-7): DGGITQSPKYLFRKEGQNVTLSCEQNLNHDAMYWYRQDPGQGLRLIYYSQIVNDFQKGDIAEGYSVSREKKESFPLTVTSAQKNPTAFYLCASSIDYRAAYEQYFGPGTRLTVT.

This clone occurred a few times. V is TRBV14 and J is TRBJ2-2; D might be TRBD2 (5 bases). From germline, CDR1 is SGHDN and CDR2 FVKESK. The V and J ends lost 4 bases and 7 bases respectively, with 10 bases between them. This CDR3 spans 13 amino acids. The chain's CDR3 is CASSPRVIGELFF. CDR3 DNA sequence: TGTGCCAGCAGCCCGAGGGTCATCGGGGAGCTGTTTTTT. Full variable domain (rest looked up from reference TRBV14 and TRBJ2-2): EAGVTQFPSHSVIEKGQTVTLRCDPISGHDNLYWYRRVMGKEIKFLLHFVKESKQDESGMPNNRFLAERTGGTYSTLKVQPAELEDSGVYFCASSPRVIGELFFGEGSRLTVL.

This clone was counted a few times. This chain uses TRBV10-2 with TRBJ1-5, with 10 bases that match TRBD1. V shed 2 bases and J 4 bases; nucleotides not matched to a gene: 8. The CDR3 spans 17 residues. Germline V CDR1 and CDR2: WSHSY, SAAADI. CDR3 in DNA: TGCGCCAGCAGTGAGAGCCGGACAGGGGGTACAAATCAGCCCCAGCATTTT. Translated: CASSESRTGGTNQPQHF.

The V call is TRBV7-9, the J call TRBJ1-2, with D perhaps matching TRBD1 (5 bases). The CDR3 has 16 amino acids. CDR1 is SEHNR, CDR2 FQNEAQ, per germline (reference sequence). V lost 4 bases and J lost 1, with 16 bases in between. The CDR3 loop reads CASSWADSDLNYGYTF. CDR3 bases: TGTGCCAGCAGCTGGGCAGACAGCGATCTTAACTATGGCTACACCTTC.

The chain is built from TRBV28 and TRBJ1-1; the D is unclear. The V gene lost 3 bases and the J gene lost 4 bases, with 6 bases spanning the gap. Per germline, CDR1 MDHEN and CDR2 SYDVKM. This CDR3 is 12 amino acids long. The CDR3 sequence: CASSLTPTEAFF. The CDR3 coding sequence is TGTGCCAGCAGTTTGACTCCCACTGAAGCTTTCTTT.

This clone has a handful of counts. The chain has TRBV28 and TRBJ2-2, with 8 bases that match TRBD1. Germline V gene lookup returns CDR1 MDHEN and CDR2 SYDVKM. The trim removed 8 bases at V and 1 base at J, leaving 0 bases unmatched. The CDR3 is 13 residues long. CDR3 bases: TGTGCCAGCGGGACAGGGAACACCGGGGAGCTGTTTTTT. The encoded protein is CASGTGNTGELFF.

This rearrangement joins TRBV12-5 to TRBJ1-2; D remains unclear. Germline loops: CDR1 LGHNT, CDR2 FRNRAP. This CDR3 contains 13 residues. The CDR3 region has the DNA TGTGCCAGCACCTCGAGGGCACTCTATGGCTACACCTTC. Translated: CASTSRALYGYTF.

This clone turned up a few times. The V gene is TRBV6-5, the J gene TRBJ2-2; D is unclear. The CDR3 has 15 residues. Per germline, CDR1 MNHEY and CDR2 SVGAGI. V was pared by 3 bases and J by 4 bases, with 12 bases between. In nucleotides, the CDR3 is TGTGCCAGCAGTTATTGGGTTACAGCCACCGGGGAGCTGTTTTTT. Residues: CASSYWVTATGELFF.

In this sample, this clone turned up a few times. The chain carries TRBV27 and TRBJ2-1; 8 nucleotides line up with TRBD2. CDR3 length: 16 residues. The germline CDR1 and CDR2 sequences are MNHEY and SMNVEV (reference sequence). V was pared by 6 bases and J by 0 bases, with 7 bases of the junction left unmatched. Here the CDR3 DNA reads TGTGCCAGCAGGACTAGGGCGGGGGGCTCCTACAATGAGCAGTTCTTC. Encoded protein: CASRTRAGGSYNEQFF.